These 3 T cell receptor beta chains originate from one sample sequenced in a study of OX40 agonist ivuxolimab in advanced cancers. The protocol was immunoSEQ multiplex PCR, while the TCRdb copy is restricted to in-frame clones and leaves out a portion. This repertoire shows over 70,000 clones, about 88% found once; its top ten account for 0.25% to 0.35%. This specimen was CD4+ or CD8+ T cells sorted from blood, taken in a trial of the OX40 agonist ivuxolimab. All receptors come from an adult with an advanced solid tumor such as melanoma, head and neck, liver or kidney cancer.

The chain employs TRBV7-2 and TRBJ1-1, with D hard to call. This CDR3 is built from 13 residues. The germline CDR1 and CDR2 sequences are SGHTA and FQGNSA. Trimming took 2 bases from V and 5 from J, leaving 9 bases between them. The CDR3 DNA reads as TGTGCCAGCAGCTTATACCGAACAACTGAAGCTTTCTTT. It specifies CASSLYRTTEAFF.

The chain uses TRBV7-9 and TRBJ1-2; D ambiguous. Trimming stripped 5 bases from V and 2 bases from J, with 9 bases between. The CDR3 sequence is 13 residues long. CDR1 and CDR2 from the germline V gene are SEHNR and FQNEAQ (reference sequence). The CDR3 region is CASSQDGNYGYTF. CDR3 in DNA: TGTGCCAGCAGCCAAGACGGAAACTATGGCTACACCTTC. Combining the CDR3 with reference TRBV7-9 and TRBJ1-2 gives the whole variable domain DTGVSQNPRHKITKRGQNVTFRCDPISEHNRLYWYRQTLGQGPEFLTYFQNEAQLEKSRLLSDRFSAERPKGSFSTLEIQRTEQGDSAMYLCASSQDGNYGYTFGSGTRLTVV.

J is TRBJ2-1 and V is TRBV5-1; TRBD2 matches 15 bases. The CDR3 runs 15 residues. Germline V CDR1 and CDR2: SGHRS, YFSETQ. The V and J ends lost 4 bases and 9 bases, in that order; junction bases with no gene match: 5. CDR3 DNA: TGCGCCAGCAGCCCTCGGACTAGCGGGGGGGGTGAGCAGTTCTTC. Protein: CASSPRTSGGGEQFF.